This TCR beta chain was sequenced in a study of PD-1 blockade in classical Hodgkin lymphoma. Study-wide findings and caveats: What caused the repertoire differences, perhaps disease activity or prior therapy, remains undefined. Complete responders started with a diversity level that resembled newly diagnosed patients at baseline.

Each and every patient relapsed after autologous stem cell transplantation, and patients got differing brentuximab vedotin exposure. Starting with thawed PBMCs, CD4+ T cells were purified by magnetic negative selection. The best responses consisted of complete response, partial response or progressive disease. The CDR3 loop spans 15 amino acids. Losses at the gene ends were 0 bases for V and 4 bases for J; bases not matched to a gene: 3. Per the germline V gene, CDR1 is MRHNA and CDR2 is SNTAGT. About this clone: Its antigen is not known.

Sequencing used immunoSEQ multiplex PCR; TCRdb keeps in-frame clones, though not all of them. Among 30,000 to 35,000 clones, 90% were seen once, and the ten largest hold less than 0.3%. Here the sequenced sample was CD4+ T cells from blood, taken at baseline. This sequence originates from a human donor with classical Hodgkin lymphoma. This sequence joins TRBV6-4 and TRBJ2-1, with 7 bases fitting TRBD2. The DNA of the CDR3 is TGTGCCAGCAGTGACTCCAAGCGGGGATACAATGAGCAGTTCTTC. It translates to CASSDSKRGYNEQFF.